One sample yielded the 22 T cell receptor beta chains listed below, sequenced in a study of cytomegalovirus exposure and HLA in healthy donors. The PCR employed 60 Vbeta primers together with 13 Jbeta primers. Assay: immunoSEQ multiplex PCR; the TCRdb copy retains only in-frame clones and omits some. Among fewer than 45,000 clones listed, 75% to 85% were seen once. The sample was PBMCs. The receptors stem from a male donor in good health and CMV-seronegative.

This chain links TRBV7-9 with TRBJ2-3; D remains unclear. The CDR3 totals 15 residues. V gave up 2 bases and J gave up 0 bases, with 9 bases separating them. Per the germline V gene, CDR1 is SEHNR and CDR2 is FQNEAQ (reference sequence). CDR3 bases: TGTGCCAGCAGCTTATTTCCGACTAGCACAGATACGCAGTATTTT. This sequence encodes CASSLFPTSTDTQYF. Supplemented by reference TRBV7-9 and TRBJ2-3, the full variable domain reads DTGVSQNPRHKITKRGQNVTFRCDPISEHNRLYWYRQTLGQGPEFLTYFQNEAQLEKSRLLSDRFSAERPKGSFSTLEIQRTEQGDSAMYLCASSLFPTSTDTQYFGPGTRLTVL.

V and J are TRBV7-8 and TRBJ2-7; perhaps TRBD1 as D (6 bases). CDR1 is SGHVS, CDR2 FQNEAQ, per germline. Trimming left V 2 bases short and J 5 bases short, with 10 bases between. The CDR3 contains 13 residues. CDR3 sequence reads: CASSLRGKNEQYF. CDR3 bases: TGTGCCAGCAGCTTAAGGGGGAAGAACGAGCAGTACTTC.

The V call is TRBV6-5, the J call TRBJ2-7; 9 nucleotides match TRBD2. CDR3 size: 16 residues. V was clipped by 0 bases and J by 0 bases; unmatched bases: 3. The germline gives CDR1 MNHEY, CDR2 SVGAGI. DNA for the CDR3: TGTGCCAGCAGTTACTCGGGGACTAGCAGCTCCTACGAGCAGTACTTC. Translation: CASSYSGTSSSYEQYF.

The chain links TRBV6-5 to TRBJ1-5, with 11 bases identical to TRBD1. Trimming took 7 bases from V and 6 from J; bases not matched to a gene: 2. CDR3 length: 13 residues. In germline, CDR1 is MNHEY, CDR2 SVGAGI. This CDR3 is CASTGTGGQPQHF. CDR3 sequence (DNA): TGTGCCAGCACCGGGACAGGGGGTCAGCCCCAGCATTTT.

V gene TRBV7-8 combines with J gene TRBJ1-5; D gene uncertain. CDR1 SGHVS and CDR2 FQNEAQ come from the germline V gene. Between the trimmed V and J ends, which lost 3 bases and 1 base, there was a span of 7 bases. CDR3 length: 14 residues. In DNA, the CDR3 is TGTGCCAGCAGCTTTCAAGAGAGCAATCAGCCCCAGCATTTT. The encoded protein is CASSFQESNQPQHF.

This rearrangement joins TRBV27 to TRBJ1-5; D is perhaps TRBD1 (6 bases). The CDR3 consists of 14 residues. Germline V gene data show CDR1 as MNHEY and CDR2 as SMNVEV (reference sequence). V was cut by 6 bases and J by 4 bases, with 13 bases left in between. In nucleotides, the CDR3 is TGTGCCAGCAGCCTTCAGGGGTCGAATCAGCCCCAGCATTTT. This translates into CASSLQGSNQPQHF.

The chain uses TRBV4-2 and TRBJ2-3; 7 bases are a match to TRBD2. Germline lookup yields CDR1 LGHNA and CDR2 YNFKEQ. CDR3 length: 16 amino acids. V was clipped by 0 bases and J by 2 bases; unmatched bases: 5. The CDR3 DNA follows: TGTGCCAGCAGCCAAGATGGACTAGGACCCACAGATACGCAGTATTTT. It codes for CASSQDGLGPTDTQYF.

This chain joins TRBV30 and TRBJ2-5, with a tentative D call TRBD1 (5 bases). V was clipped by 1 base and J by 4 bases, with 10 bases between them. The CDR3 is 13 amino acids. In germline, CDR1 is GTSNPN, CDR2 SVGIG (reference sequence). CDR3 bases: TGTGCCTGGAGTGACGGTGGGGCAGAGACCCAGTACTTC. Amino acids: CAWSDGGAETQYF.

The J gene is TRBJ1-6, the V gene TRBV6-6; 7 nucleotides line up with TRBD1. The junction had 8 bases not matched to a gene; V was cut back by 6 bases and J by 12 bases. CDR1 and CDR2 from the germline V gene are MNHNY and SVGAGI (reference sequence). This CDR3 has 13 residues. CDR3 DNA sequence: TGTGCCAGCAGAGGGACAGTAGGCGTACCCCTCCACTTT. Its translation is CASRGTVGVPLHF.

V gene TRBV6-1 combines with J gene TRBJ2-3; D is perhaps TRBD2 (7 bases). Germline lookup yields CDR1 MNHNS and CDR2 SASEGT. V gave up 2 bases and J gave up 3 bases, with 15 bases separating them. The CDR3 totals 16 residues. The CDR3 loop is CASSERGSGVTDTQYF. The CDR3, as DNA: TGTGCCAGCAGTGAAAGGGGGAGCGGGGTAACAGATACGCAGTATTTT.

This chain uses TRBV5-6 with TRBJ2-1, with TRBD1 as a possible D gene (6 bases). V was shortened by 1 base and J by 5 bases, with 10 bases between the two germline ends. The CDR3 is 14 amino acids. Germline V gives CDR1 SGHDT, CDR2 YYEEEE. Here the CDR3 DNA reads TGTGCCAGCAGCTTGATCCCAGGGGACAATGAGCAGTTCTTC. Protein: CASSLIPGDNEQFF.

This clone showed up just a few times. The genes are TRBV27 and TRBJ1-4, with 8 bases identical to TRBD1. CDR1 and CDR2 from the germline V gene are MNHEY and SMNVEV (reference sequence). The ends lost 5 bases at V and 6 bases at J; junction bases unmatched: 5. The CDR3 covers 14 residues. As DNA, the CDR3 is TGTGCCAGCAGTCCGGACAGGGTTGATGAAAAACTGTTTTTT. Protein product: CASSPDRVDEKLFF.

This sequence joins TRBV13 and TRBJ1-1, with 9 bases matching TRBD1. Germline V gene sequence: CDR1 PRHDT, CDR2 FYEKMQ (reference sequence). With 3 bases clipped from V and 10 bases from J, the junction kept 6 bases outside the gene matches. This CDR3 region has 13 residues. Here the CDR3 reads CASSFAPGQGAFF. CDR3 nucleotides: TGTGCCAGCAGCTTCGCGCCGGGACAGGGAGCTTTCTTT.

This chain connects TRBV6-5 to TRBJ1-5, with D possibly matching TRBD1 (5 bases). The V end was cut by 6 bases, the J end by 3 bases, with 12 bases between. The CDR3 loop spans 14 amino acids. Germline CDR1 and CDR2: MNHEY and SVGAGI. CDR3 nucleotide sequence: TGTGCCAGCAGCCTTCAGGGATCCAATCAGCCCCAGCATTTT. Its protein product is CASSLQGSNQPQHF.

This sequence joins TRBV2 and TRBJ1-1; D not resolved. The CDR3 is 14 amino acids. Germline V gives CDR1 SNHLY, CDR2 FYNNEI. Trimming cost V 6 bases and J 1 base, with 12 bases left between them. This CDR3 is CASSLIRENTEAFF. The DNA of the CDR3 is TGTGCCAGCAGCCTTATTCGGGAGAACACTGAAGCTTTCTTT.

The V call is TRBV6-1, the J call TRBJ1-5; D uncertain. Trimming took off 3 bases at V and 4 bases at J, with 16 bases between the two ends. CDR3 length: 16 residues. Per the germline V gene, CDR1 is MNHNS and CDR2 is SASEGT. CDR3 DNA sequence: TGTGCCAGCAGTGAGACATCGGGGTTACGGAATCAGCCCCAGCATTTT. Its protein product is CASSETSGLRNQPQHF.

V and J are TRBV11-1 and TRBJ2-7; 15 bases are a match to TRBD2. The CDR3 contains 17 residues. V lost 4 bases and J lost 0; bases outside the gene matches: 4. Germline V lookup: CDR1 SGHAT, CDR2 FQDESV (reference sequence). The CDR3 DNA follows: TGTGCCAGCAGCTCGGGACTAGCGGGGGGTTACTCCTACGAGCAGTACTTC. Its protein is CASSSGLAGGYSYEQYF.

The V gene is TRBV5-1, the J gene TRBJ1-4, with 9 nucleotides matching TRBD1. V gave up 4 bases and J gave up 5 bases; unmatched junction bases: 15. From germline, CDR1 is SGHRS and CDR2 YFSETQ. There are 18 residues in the CDR3. This CDR3 reads CASSPHWGTGKENEKLFF. The CDR3 region has the DNA TGCGCCAGCAGCCCTCACTGGGGGACAGGGAAAGAAAATGAAAAACTGTTTTTT.

The chain recombines TRBV27 with TRBJ1-5, with D possibly matching TRBD1 (5 bases). This CDR3 has 13 amino acids. V dropped 4 bases and J dropped 6 bases, with 10 bases sitting between them. Germline V gene sequence: CDR1 MNHEY, CDR2 SMNVEV (reference sequence). CDR3 sequence: CASSSGLGQPQHF. DNA for the CDR3: TGTGCCAGCAGTTCAGGGTTAGGTCAGCCCCAGCATTTT.

This clone was counted a few times. This sequence joins TRBV19 and TRBJ2-2; 9 bases align to TRBD1. The germline gives CDR1 LNHDA, CDR2 SQIVND (reference sequence). The CDR3 consists of 17 residues. V shed 6 bases and J 0 bases; nucleotides not matched to a gene: 8. CDR3 protein: CASSPRTGVPNTGELFF. CDR3 DNA: TGTGCCAGTAGCCCCAGGACAGGGGTCCCGAACACCGGGGAGCTGTTTTTT.

The J gene is TRBJ1-6, the V gene TRBV6-5; perhaps TRBD1 as D (5 bases). The CDR3 is 14 residues long. Trimming took 7 bases from V and 10 from J, leaving 17 bases between them. The germline V gene has CDR1 MNHEY and CDR2 SVGAGI. The CDR3 loop is CASKSAGRNSPLHF. The CDR3 coding sequence is TGTGCCAGCAAATCGGCGGGGCGGAACTCACCCCTCCACTTT.

The rearrangement links TRBV27 to TRBJ1-2; no clear D. This CDR3 has 14 residues. Germline CDR1 MNHEY, CDR2 SMNVEV (reference sequence). V lost 2 bases and J lost 7, with 14 bases in between. The DNA of the CDR3 is TGTGCCAGCAGTTTAAGTGGAGGGTTGACTGGCTACACCTTC. It codes for CASSLSGGLTGYTF.